Below are 8 T cell receptor beta chains sequenced from a single sample in a study of T cell responses to AZD1222 COVID-19 vaccine. Assay used: immunoSEQ multiplex PCR; TCRdb lists only in-frame clones, some missing. The repertoire consists of about 180,000 clones, with 85% to 90% occurring once and the leading ten covering roughly 26%. The source material was peripheral blood, sampled 28 days after the second AZD1222 dose. The receptors derive from an adult who received the AZD1222 COVID-19 vaccine.

The chain has TRBV5-4 and TRBJ2-7; tentative D call: TRBD1 (5 bases). V shed 1 base and J shed 1 base, with 12 bases lying between them. This CDR3 contains 15 residues. CDR1 is SGHNT, CDR2 YYREEE, per germline (reference sequence). This chain's CDR3 is CASSLTSGNSYEQYF. The CDR3 nucleotides are TGTGCCAGCAGCTTGACGTCAGGGAATTCCTACGAGCAGTACTTC.

V usage is TRBV6-5 and J usage is TRBJ1-5; 8 nucleotides agree with TRBD1. Germline V gives CDR1 MNHEY, CDR2 SVGAGI. There are 14 residues in the CDR3. With V trimmed by 6 bases and J by 6 bases, 7 bases remained unmatched. The CDR3 is CASRLQGAGQPQHF. The CDR3 DNA sequence: TGTGCCAGCAGGCTCCAGGGGGCAGGTCAGCCCCAGCATTTT.

The chain uses TRBV2 and TRBJ2-2; 7 bases map to TRBD1. Germline V gene data show CDR1 as SNHLY and CDR2 as FYNNEI. The CDR3 covers 16 residues. The V and J ends lost 4 bases and 6 bases, in that order; junction bases with no gene match: 11. CDR3 sequence reads: CASSGGPTQGAGELFF. The CDR3 DNA reads as TGTGCCAGCAGTGGCGGACCCACGCAGGGGGCCGGGGAGCTGTTTTTT.

The CDR3, as DNA: TGTGCCAGCAGTCTACAGGGAAACTATGGCTACACCTTC. Encoded protein: CASSLQGNYGYTF. The chain combines TRBV28 with TRBJ1-2, with D perhaps TRBD1 (6 bases). The germline V gene has CDR1 MDHEN and CDR2 SYDVKM. V lost 5 bases to trimming and J lost 2 bases, with 9 bases between them. CDR3 length equals 13 residues.

The rearrangement links TRBV28 to TRBJ1-4; 7 bases are shared with TRBD1. Unmatched junction bases numbered 3, after V lost 1 base and J lost 4 bases. CDR1 is MDHEN, CDR2 SYDVKM, per germline. The CDR3 is 15 residues long. The CDR3 reads CASSLSGQHNEKLFF. CDR3 bases: TGTGCCAGCAGTTTATCGGGACAGCATAATGAAAAACTGTTTTTT.

The CDR3 DNA follows: TGTGCCAGCAGCTTGAGTTTCGCCGCAGATACGCAGTATTTT. Translating gives CASSLSFAADTQYF. This chain connects TRBV5-8 to TRBJ2-3; D unresolved. V lost 1 base to trimming and J lost 4 bases, with 10 bases between them. In germline, CDR1 is SGHTS, CDR2 YDEGEE. The CDR3 has 14 residues.

V and J are TRBV6-4 and TRBJ2-7; weak D call: TRBD2 (6 bases). The V gene's germline CDR1 is MRHNA and CDR2 SNTAGT. The V and J ends lost 4 bases and 2 bases respectively, with 12 bases between them. The CDR3 is made up of 14 amino acids. The CDR3 DNA sequence: TGTGCCAGCAGTGGTGTTAGCGGAACCTACGAGCAGTACTTC. Its translation is CASSGVSGTYEQYF.

The chain is built from TRBV7-2 and TRBJ1-2, with 8 bases matching TRBD1. The trim removed 5 bases at V and 8 bases at J, leaving 10 bases unmatched. The CDR3 runs 14 residues. The V gene's germline CDR1 is SGHTA and CDR2 FQGNSA. The CDR3 protein is CASSPRQGSRGYTF. The CDR3 DNA follows: TGTGCCAGCAGCCCCCGACAGGGGAGCCGAGGCTACACCTTC.